Listed below are T cell receptor beta chains from one sample, sequenced in a study of graft-versus-host responses after intestinal transplantation. The table came from immunoSEQ multiplex PCR; TCRdb's copy has only in-frame clones and leaves some out. The table shows about 90,000 clones, with around 84% occurring only once. Their specific antigens are unknown. The sequencing here drew on unstimulated CD4+ T cells sorted from spleen or lymph node cells, taken before intestinal transplant. These receptors were collected from a human donor who received an intestinal transplant. CDR3s leave out the opening cysteine and the closing phenylalanine or tryptophan. The size of a clone is reported for some rows only, either as once, few or many, or as a class for expanded clones.

clone_size cdr3_length j_call v_call cdr3_aa
- 14 TRBJ2-1 TRBV6-1 ASSEAGTGWYNEQF
- 11 TRBJ2-1 TRBV5-1 ASSPQPTTEQF
- 14 TRBJ2-7 TRBV28 ASSSPTSGHLYEQY
- 14 TRBJ1-5 TRBV19 ASSPWDRGSNQPQH
- 13 TRBJ1-2 TRBV7-5 ARSPGGGIGYGYT
- 22 TRBJ2-5 TRBV4-2 ASSPSISSGLAGGPMISSETQY
- 15 TRBJ2-5 TRBV18 ASSPYPLAGGQETQY
- 14 TRBJ2-7 TRBV4-1 ASSQVGLAGSYEQY
once 14 TRBJ1-4 TRBV7-9 ASSRPQGATNEKLF
- 14 TRBJ2-1 TRBV12-5 ASGFMAPRSYNEQF
once 12 TRBJ2-3 TRBV6-5 ASSYSKGANTQY